The sequence of this T cell receptor beta chain was determined in a study of cytomegalovirus exposure and HLA in healthy donors (dated 2017 in TCRdb). Some background on the complete study: An earlier analysis of around 600 of the donors reported 250 to 300 Gb of sequence data and approximately 110 million unique TCR beta sequences from 150 million to 200 million T cells. All discovery cohort repertoires had been generated on a single sequencing platform. The aim of the study was to test whether cataloging public T cell receptors could identify signatures of past pathogen exposure. Genome-wide SNP genotypes for about three fifths of the roughly 700 donors were used in a later genetic analysis, which treated that subset as a discovery cohort. Among the approximately 400 genotyped donors, around 79% belonged to the genetic ancestry cluster associated with self-reported Caucasian donors. Typing coverage varied by locus: roughly 629-630 donors for A, B, C, DRB1 and DQB1; 522 for DQA1; about 570 for DPA1; around 450 for DPB1. Donor age, sex, ethnicity and CMV serostatus were collected together with the repertoire data. The study combined high-throughput TCR immunosequencing, statistical association of individual TCRs with disease status, and machine learning to predict cytomegalovirus infection status. Both class I and class II loci were covered by HLA typing, at four-digit resolution. Roughly five DR-DQ haplotypes were handled as single units for association and clustering, since linkage in the cohort was strong. In an earlier analysis of 500 to 650 of the donors, high-throughput TCR beta sequencing was used to judge whether each TCR beta V gene segment behaved as functional or pseudogenic. The T cell repertoires of about 700 subjects were profiled by immunosequencing and related to cytomegalovirus serostatus. Rather than drawing on any new phenotypic data, the later analysis identified candidate immune exposures from TCR beta sequences and the way those sequences occurred across donors. In addition to the first cohort of 500 to 850 subjects, a separate validation cohort of over 90 different subjects was used. To study patterns of TCR occurrence, a later analysis re-analyzed previously published TCR beta repertoires from under 750 donors and added high-resolution HLA genotyping. On average, over 200,000 unique TCR beta nucleotide sequences were sequenced per donor among 398 genotyped donors of the cohort, with 15% to 20% of those sequences being non-productive. Approximately 300 gigabases of sequencing data and approximately 84 million unique TCR sequences were included in an early release covering about 700 HLA-typed donors.

Preparation of the library involved the immunoSEQ multiplex PCR assay. A mixture of 60 forward primers for TCR Vbeta segments and 13 reverse primers for TCR Jbeta segments was used in the multiplex PCR. A multiplex PCR assay on genomic DNA amplified the CDR3 region of rearranged TCR beta genes. The amplified TCR beta libraries were sequenced on the Illumina HiSeq System as 87-base-pair reads. Concerning the study's data processing: In a later analysis, some 80 million unique TCR beta chains were counted across the roughly 670 repertoires, and some 10 million of these chains were shared by at least two donors. A nearest-neighbor algorithm error-corrected the raw reads and collapsed the reads into unique sequences, merging closely related sequences to remove PCR and sequencing errors. To assign V, D and J gene segments, CDR3 sequences were aligned to IMGT reference sequences. For a sequence to be retained, a match of at least six nucleotides was required to both a V gene segment and a J gene segment. A rearrangement was called productive if the CDR3 had no stop codons and remained in frame with V and J, and every other rearrangement was called non-productive. Following IMGT convention, CDR3 was defined as the stretch from the second conserved V-encoded cysteine to the conserved J-encoded phenylalanine. Sequences without an unambiguous match to a single V gene segment were excluded from the earlier analysis of about 630 of the donors. An earlier analysis of 550 to 650 of the donors classified V segments as functional when productive rearrangements were above 56.7% and as segregating when the standard deviation between donors was above 5%. To diagnose cytomegalovirus status from the catalog of TCR beta chain sequences, a statistical classification framework was built. V and J gene assignment, in a later analysis, came from comparing TCR nucleotide sequences with IMGT/GENE-DB human TR gene sequences. In a later analysis, CDR3 sequences and most-parsimonious VDJ recombination scenarios were assigned using the TCRdist pipeline. In a later analysis, every TCR beta chain was defined by the combination of its CDR3 amino acid sequence and its V-gene family, and reads without a unique V-gene family were dropped. As a way to deal with suspected cross-contamination and a sequencing artifact, a later analysis dropped approximately 570 nucleotide sequences that were highly shared and had low generation probability. A later analysis calculated a clonal expansion index for each public chain from normalized within-repertoire ranks of inferred template counts. Generation probabilities in a later analysis came from a VDJ recombination model fitted to out-of-frame rearrangements, and those results were checked against IGoR. Hypergeometric tests were used in a later analysis to score TCR-TCR, TCR-HLA and TCR-CMV co-occurrence, with a repertoire-size bias correction applied to the TCR pairs. A later analysis estimated false discovery rates by permuting HLA or CMV assignments 20 times. A later analysis grouped co-occurring TCRs with DBSCAN, adding TCRdist sequence similarity when clustering within HLA-allele-positive subsets. Co-occurrence clustering excluded repertoires with fewer than 30,000 or more than 120,000 public chains, plus five with anomalous nucleotide sharing. This is the immuneACCESS table as TCRdb keeps it, with only in-frame sequences that have V and J called. A part of the clones is gone; compared with another copy, unresolved V genes explain less than half, and the rest is unexplained. V and J calls and clone size come straight from that table; D and trimming were deduced from the DNA. The sample includes 150,000 or so clones, with about 65% observed a single time. The ten largest clonotypes hold over 6% of the sample.

In regard to this clone: It lacks a known antigen. Within one base of it there is no much larger clone, and no base qualities were kept.

On the study overall, not on this receptor specifically: When HLA alleles, especially DR and DQ, strongly co-occurred, TCR associations were difficult to assign to individual alleles. Presence/absence analyses assumed roughly uniform sequencing depth across donors, an assumption that may not hold. According to a later analysis, most CMV-associated TCR beta chains appeared to be HLA-restricted, and the HLA associations seemed to be driven largely by CMV exposure. Immune exposure information for the cohort was limited to CMV serostatus. In this cohort, only TCR beta chains were sequenced, and detectable features were limited by the absence of alpha or paired-chain data. An association between a missense DCLRE1C variant and V-gene and J-gene trimming of TCR beta chains was found in a later genetic analysis and replicated in an independent cohort. The authors suggested that the approach could potentially be extended to other disease states and immunological phenotypes. Cytomegalovirus status was reported to be diagnosed by the classifier with high specificity and sensitivity in both the original and validation cohorts. A further reported finding was that TCR beta sequences accurately predicted the HLA-A and HLA-B alleles for most subjects in the first cohort. A later analysis found that TCR association rates varied across HLA loci, with DRB1 alleles showing the most associated TCRs and HLA-C alleles the fewest. Most TCR sequences were observed very rarely across donors, whereas some public TCRs were present in many individuals. Because counts were too low, about 18 rarely observed V segments, including chromosome 9 orphons, were excluded from the earlier analysis of 500 to 700 of the donors. In vitro tests confirmed that three of the cytomegalovirus-associated TCR beta chains recognize cytomegalovirus antigens. A cluster of highly shared sequence variants was judged likely to represent a technical artifact of the sequencing pipeline. Several of the top co-occurrence clusters appeared to be linked to parvovirus B19, influenza, CMV and Epstein-Barr virus, according to a later analysis. Linkage disequilibrium might explain the correlated functional status among segregating V segments, but an unknown experimental factor could not be excluded. A total of 164 TCR beta chains were listed by the study as associated with cytomegalovirus. In a later analysis, HLA-associated TCR beta chains were found to be more clonally expanded and to have lower generation probabilities than equally common non-associated chains. Because HLA typing was missing for some donors at each locus, association tests included only the typed subset. At a false discovery rate of 0.05, a later analysis linked 15,000 to 20,000 TCR beta sequences to specific HLA alleles. An earlier analysis of several hundred of the donors showed that most TCR beta V segments appeared in productive rearrangements either about 87% or about 30% of the time, which broadly matched IMGT annotations. A later genetic analysis reported fewer N-insertions in productive TCRs among donors in an Asian-associated ancestry cluster than the 666-donor mean.

The cohort was made up of several hundred healthy bone marrow donors. All cohort members were sampled while nominally healthy, although unrecorded immune exposures were likely present. The donor tested CMV seropositive and was one of the 289 seropositive cohort members. Each donor provided a peripheral blood sample, and peripheral blood mononuclear cells were used for TCR beta sequencing. The Qiagen DNeasy Blood Extraction Kit was used to extract genomic DNA from the blood cell samples. The sequenced material came from PBMCs. This TCR came from a man aged 35 to 55 in good health and CMV-seropositive.

The CDR3 protein: CAISRDRAFSGANVLTF. The nucleotide sequence reads TGTGCCATCAGTAGGGACAGGGCCTTCTCTGGGGCCAACGTCCTGACTTTC. The rearranged segments are TRBV10-3 and TRBJ2-6; TRBD1 aligns with 9 central bases. Sequences ENHRY (CDR1) and SYGVKD (CDR2) are obtained from the germline V gene. From its cysteine to its phenylalanine, the CDR3 spans 17 amino acids. Just the 51-base CDR3 DNA is kept, in frame starting at base 1. Clipping removes 5 bases from V and 0 bases from J, with 5 as the unmatched junction base count.